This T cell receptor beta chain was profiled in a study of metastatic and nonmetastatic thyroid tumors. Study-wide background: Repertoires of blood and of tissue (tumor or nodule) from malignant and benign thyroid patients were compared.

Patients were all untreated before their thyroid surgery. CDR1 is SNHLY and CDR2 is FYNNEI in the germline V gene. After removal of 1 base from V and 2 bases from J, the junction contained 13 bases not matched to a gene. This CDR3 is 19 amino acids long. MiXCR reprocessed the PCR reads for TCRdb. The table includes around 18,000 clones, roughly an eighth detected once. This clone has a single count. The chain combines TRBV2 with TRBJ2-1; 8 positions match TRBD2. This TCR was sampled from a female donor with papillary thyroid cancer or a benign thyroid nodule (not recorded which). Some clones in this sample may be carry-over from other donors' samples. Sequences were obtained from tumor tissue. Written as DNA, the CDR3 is TGTGCCAGCAGTGAAGTCTCAGCGGGGGCCGGGGGCCCCTACAATGAGCAGTTCTTC. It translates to CASSEVSAGAGGPYNEQFF.